This T cell receptor beta chain was sequenced during a study of blood T cell repertoires in COVID-19. Overall study: Sites across the United States, Italy and Spain contributed samples from acute and convalescent COVID-19. T cells, B-cell-depleted T cells, or PBMCs supplied cDNA or gDNA.

Authors' analysis steps: The authors estimated nucleated cell counts from reference gene primer amplification. TCRdb's copy holds only in-frame clones and misses some; the assay was immunoSEQ multiplex PCR. That table gives V, J and clone size, and the DNA gave D and trimming. In the table there are around 23,000 clones, roughly 74% of which are singletons. The CDR3 contains 16 residues. The trim removed 3 bases at V and 1 base at J, leaving 5 bases unmatched. The V gene's germline CDR1 is KGHSH and CDR2 LQKENI. The V gene is TRBV18, the J gene TRBJ1-5; 8 bases match TRBD1. The sequencing sample was made of peripheral blood. This sequence was found in a man aged 50-60 years with COVID-19, enrolled during active disease. DNA of the CDR3: TGTGCCAGCTCACCTCTAGACAGGGGAAGCAATCAGCCCCAGCATTTT. It translates to CASSPLDRGSNQPQHF.